The entry below describes one T cell receptor (beta chain). No antigen is known for it. These data come from a study of T cell repertoires in cytomegalovirus infection. Regarding the study as a whole: Clonotype analysis showed dominance of the ex vivo response by HLA-C-restricted CMV-specific TCR beta clonotypes.

TCRdb reprocessed the reads via MiXCR and lists one record per CDR3 protein. In the table there are roughly 180,000 distinct CDR3 sequences, approximately 21% of which are singletons. The sequences come from CD8+ T cells from cultured PBMCs, collected from culture after CMV antigen stimulation. This clonotype was sampled from a human donor in good health (CMV status not recorded). Some clones in this sample may be carry-over from other donors' samples.

CDR3 residues: CASSLSGVAEAFF. In nucleotides, the CDR3 is TGTGCCAGCAGTTTATCGGGCGTAGCTGAAGCTTTCTTT. This chain connects TRBV27 to TRBJ1-1, with D hard to call. Between the trimmed V and J ends, which lost 0 bases and 6 bases, there was a span of 8 bases. The CDR3 runs 13 residues. The germline V gene encodes CDR1 MNHEY and CDR2 SMNVEV (reference sequence).